This T cell receptor (beta chain) was identified in a study of cytomegalovirus exposure and HLA in healthy donors. A multiplex PCR was run with 60 Vbeta primers and 13 Jbeta primers. TCRdb's copy holds only in-frame clones and misses some; the assay was immunoSEQ multiplex PCR. There are 200,000 or so clones in the sample; 70% to 80% occur only once, and around 0.2% lies in the top ten. Study findings and constraints: The study had only CMV serostatus as immune exposure information. More than 150 TCR beta chains were listed as cytomegalovirus-associated.

Points on this clone: Its antigen is unidentified.

What was sequenced was PBMCs. The receptor was derived from a girl between 2 and 10 years old in good health and CMV-seronegative.

CDR3 nucleotides: TGTGCCAGCAGCTTCCAGACAGATACGCAGTATTTT. Translation: CASSFQTDTQYF. This chain joins TRBV13 and TRBJ2-3; D is unclear. With 3 bases removed from V and 3 bases from J, the gap between germline ends came to 4 bases. The CDR3 contains 12 residues. Germline V gene data show CDR1 as PRHDT and CDR2 as FYEKMQ (reference sequence).